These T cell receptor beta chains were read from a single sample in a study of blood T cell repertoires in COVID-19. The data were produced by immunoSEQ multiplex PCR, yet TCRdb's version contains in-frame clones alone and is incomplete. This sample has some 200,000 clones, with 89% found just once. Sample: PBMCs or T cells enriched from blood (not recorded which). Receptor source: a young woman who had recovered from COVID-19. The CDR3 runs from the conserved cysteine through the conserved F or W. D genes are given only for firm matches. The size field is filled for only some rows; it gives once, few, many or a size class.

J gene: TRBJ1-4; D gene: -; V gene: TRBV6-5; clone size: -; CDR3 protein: CASSPLTRNEKLFF; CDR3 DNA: TGTGCCAGCAGTCCCCTTACAAGAAATGAAAAACTGTTTTTT
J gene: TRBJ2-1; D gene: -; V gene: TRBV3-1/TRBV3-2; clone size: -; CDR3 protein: CASSLARGREPYNEQFF; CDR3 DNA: TGTGCCAGCAGCCTAGCCCGGGGGCGGGAGCCCTACAATGAGCAGTTCTTC
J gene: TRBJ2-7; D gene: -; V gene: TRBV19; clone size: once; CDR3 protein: CASSPQAGTYEQYF; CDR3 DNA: TGTGCCAGTAGTCCGCAGGCAGGGACCTACGAGCAGTACTTC
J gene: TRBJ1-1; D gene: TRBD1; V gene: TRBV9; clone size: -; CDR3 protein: CASSPPGGTEAFF; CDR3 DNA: TGTGCCAGCAGCCCTCCAGGGGGCACTGAAGCTTTCTTT
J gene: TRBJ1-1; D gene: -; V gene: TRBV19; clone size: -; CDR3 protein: CASRMRESTEAFF; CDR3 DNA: TGTGCCAGTAGAATGAGGGAGTCGACTGAAGCTTTCTTT
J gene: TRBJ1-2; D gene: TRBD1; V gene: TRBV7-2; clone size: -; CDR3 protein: CASSLDRALNYGYTF; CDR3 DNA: TGTGCCAGCAGCCTCGACAGGGCTTTAAACTATGGCTACACCTTC
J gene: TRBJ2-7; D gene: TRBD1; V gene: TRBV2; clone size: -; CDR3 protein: CASSGTGRYEQYF; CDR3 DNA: TGTGCCAGCAGTGGGACAGGGCGGTACGAGCAGTACTTC
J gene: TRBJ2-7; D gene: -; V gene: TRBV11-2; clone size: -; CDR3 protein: CASSLQVLDTRPYEQYF; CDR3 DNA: TGTGCCAGCAGCTTACAGGTCCTGGACACCAGACCCTACGAGCAGTACTTC
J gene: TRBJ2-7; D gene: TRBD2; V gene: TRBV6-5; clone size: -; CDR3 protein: CASSYQLGLENYEQYF; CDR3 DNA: TGTGCCAGCAGTTATCAACTTGGACTAGAGAATTACGAGCAGTACTTC
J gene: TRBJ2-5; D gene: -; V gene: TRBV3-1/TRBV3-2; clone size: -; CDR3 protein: CASSLELETQYF; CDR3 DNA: TGTGCCAGCAGCCTCGAGTTGGAGACCCAGTACTTC
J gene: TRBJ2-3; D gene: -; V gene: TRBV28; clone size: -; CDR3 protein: CASRPGGTDTQYF; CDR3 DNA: TGTGCCAGCAGACCGGGTGGCACAGATACGCAGTATTTT
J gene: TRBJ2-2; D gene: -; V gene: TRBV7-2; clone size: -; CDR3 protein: CASSPSGNTGELFF; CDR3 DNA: TGTGCCAGCAGCCCCTCAGGGAACACCGGGGAGCTGTTTTTT
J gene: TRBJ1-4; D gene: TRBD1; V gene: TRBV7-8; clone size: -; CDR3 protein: CASSPRTGANEKLFF; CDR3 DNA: TGTGCCAGCAGCCCGCGGACAGGGGCTAATGAAAAACTGTTTTTT
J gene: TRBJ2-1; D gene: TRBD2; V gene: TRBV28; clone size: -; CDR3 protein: CASSSLLAGSYNEQFF; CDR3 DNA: TGTGCCAGCAGTTCTCTTCTAGCGGGCTCCTACAATGAGCAGTTCTTC
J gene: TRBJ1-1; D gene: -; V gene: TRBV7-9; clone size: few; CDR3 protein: CASVFGGQAFF; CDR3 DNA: TGTGCCAGCGTATTCGGGGGACAAGCTTTCTTT
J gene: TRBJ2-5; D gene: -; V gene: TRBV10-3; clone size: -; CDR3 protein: CAISEGSETQYF; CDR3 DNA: TGTGCCATCAGTGAGGGCTCGGAGACCCAGTACTTC
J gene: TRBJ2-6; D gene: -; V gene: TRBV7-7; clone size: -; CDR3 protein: CASGTGSGANVLTF; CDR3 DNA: TGTGCTAGCGGCACGGGCTCTGGGGCCAACGTCCTGACTTTC
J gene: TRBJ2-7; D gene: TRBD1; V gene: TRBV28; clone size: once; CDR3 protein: CASSVDRGTYEQYF; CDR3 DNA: TGTGCCAGCAGTGTGGACAGGGGGACCTACGAGCAGTACTTC
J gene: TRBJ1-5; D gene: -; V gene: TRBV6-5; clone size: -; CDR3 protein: CASTQGVGQPQHF; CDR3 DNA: TGTGCCAGCACCCAGGGTGTAGGTCAGCCCCAGCATTTT
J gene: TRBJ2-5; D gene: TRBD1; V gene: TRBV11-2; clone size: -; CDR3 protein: CASSPTGAEQETQYF; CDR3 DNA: TGTGCCAGCAGTCCTACAGGGGCCGAACAAGAGACCCAGTACTTC